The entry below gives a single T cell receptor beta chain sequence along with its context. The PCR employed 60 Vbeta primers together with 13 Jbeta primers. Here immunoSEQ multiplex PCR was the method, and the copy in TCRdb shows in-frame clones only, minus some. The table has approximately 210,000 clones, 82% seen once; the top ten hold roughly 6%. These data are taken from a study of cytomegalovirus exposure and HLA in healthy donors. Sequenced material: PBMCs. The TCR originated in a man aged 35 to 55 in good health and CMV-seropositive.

The DNA for the CDR3 is TGTGCCAGCAGCCCCCAGGCCGGGGAGCTGTTTTTT. Encoded protein: CASSPQAGELFF. This sequence joins TRBV9 and TRBJ2-2; D remains unclear. Trimming took off 4 bases at V and 6 bases at J, with 7 bases between the two ends. This CDR3 is built from 12 residues. Germline CDR1 is SGDLS and CDR2 is YYNGEE.